This T cell receptor beta chain was sequenced for a study of response to subunit inactivated influenza vaccine. TCRdb re-derived calls from the RT-PCR reads in MiXCR, one entry per CDR3 protein. Of hundreds of thousands of distinct CDR3 sequences in the sample, over 11% are singletons; the top ten hold around 6.5%. This clonotype has only a few counts. The sequence was collected from a man over 45 who received an inactivated influenza vaccine. This sample comprised PBMCs from blood, obtained roughly 15 days before vaccination.

The CDR3 reads CASSQDTSGANVLTF. The CDR3 DNA follows: TGTGCCAGCAGCCAAGACACCTCTGGGGCCAACGTCCTGACTTTC. The rearrangement joins TRBV3-1 to TRBJ2-6; D not resolved. CDR1 and CDR2 from the germline V gene are LGHDT and YNNKEL (reference sequence). This CDR3 is built from 15 residues. Trimming took 0 bases from V and 0 from J, leaving 3 bases between them.